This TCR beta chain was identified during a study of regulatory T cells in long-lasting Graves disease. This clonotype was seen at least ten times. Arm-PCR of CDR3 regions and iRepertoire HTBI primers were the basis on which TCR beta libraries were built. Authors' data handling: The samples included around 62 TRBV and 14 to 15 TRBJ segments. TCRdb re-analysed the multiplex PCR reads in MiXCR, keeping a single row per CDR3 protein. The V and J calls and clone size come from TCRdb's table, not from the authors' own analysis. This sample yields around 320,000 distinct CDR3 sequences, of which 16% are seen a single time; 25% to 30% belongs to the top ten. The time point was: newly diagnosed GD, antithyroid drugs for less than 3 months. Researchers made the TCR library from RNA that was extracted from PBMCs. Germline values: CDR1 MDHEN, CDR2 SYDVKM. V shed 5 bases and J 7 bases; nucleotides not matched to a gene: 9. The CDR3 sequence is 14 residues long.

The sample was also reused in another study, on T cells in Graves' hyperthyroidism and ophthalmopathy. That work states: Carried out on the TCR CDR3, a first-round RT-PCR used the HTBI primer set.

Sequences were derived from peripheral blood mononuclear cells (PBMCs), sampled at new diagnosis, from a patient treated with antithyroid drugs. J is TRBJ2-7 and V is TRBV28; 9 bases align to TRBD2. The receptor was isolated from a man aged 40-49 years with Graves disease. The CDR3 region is CASSDLAGMGEQYF. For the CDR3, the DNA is TGTGCCAGCAGTGATCTAGCGGGGATGGGGGAGCAGTACTTC.